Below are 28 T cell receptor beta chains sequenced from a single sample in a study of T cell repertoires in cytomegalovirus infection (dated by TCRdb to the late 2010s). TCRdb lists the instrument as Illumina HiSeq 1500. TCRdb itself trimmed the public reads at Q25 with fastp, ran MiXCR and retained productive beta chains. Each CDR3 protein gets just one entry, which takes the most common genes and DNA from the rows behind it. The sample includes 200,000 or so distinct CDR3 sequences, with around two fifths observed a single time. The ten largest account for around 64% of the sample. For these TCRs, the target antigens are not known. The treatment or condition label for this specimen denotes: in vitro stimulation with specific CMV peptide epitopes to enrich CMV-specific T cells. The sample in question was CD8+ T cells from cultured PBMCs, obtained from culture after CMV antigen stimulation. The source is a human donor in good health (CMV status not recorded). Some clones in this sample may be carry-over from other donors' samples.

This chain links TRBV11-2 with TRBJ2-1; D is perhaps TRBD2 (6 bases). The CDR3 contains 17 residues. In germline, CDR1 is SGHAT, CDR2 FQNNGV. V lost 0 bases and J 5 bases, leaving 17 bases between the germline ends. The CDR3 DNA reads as TGTGCCAGCAGCTTAGATCTGACCGGGAGCCCCCACAATGAGCAGTTCTTC. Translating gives CASSLDLTGSPHNEQFF.

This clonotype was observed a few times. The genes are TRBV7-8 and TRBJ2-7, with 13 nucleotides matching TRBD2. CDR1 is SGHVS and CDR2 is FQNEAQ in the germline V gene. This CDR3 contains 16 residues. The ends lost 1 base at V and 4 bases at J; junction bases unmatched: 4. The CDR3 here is CASSLGGLAGMYEQYF. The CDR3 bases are TGTGCCAGCAGCTTAGGGGGACTAGCGGGGATGTACGAGCAGTACTTC.

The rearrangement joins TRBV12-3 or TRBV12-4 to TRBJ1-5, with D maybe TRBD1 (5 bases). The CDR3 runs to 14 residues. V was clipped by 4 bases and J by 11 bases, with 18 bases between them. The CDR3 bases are TGTGCCAGCAGTTCGGGACCGATACGCATGGCCCAGCATTTT. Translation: CASSSGPIRMAQHF.

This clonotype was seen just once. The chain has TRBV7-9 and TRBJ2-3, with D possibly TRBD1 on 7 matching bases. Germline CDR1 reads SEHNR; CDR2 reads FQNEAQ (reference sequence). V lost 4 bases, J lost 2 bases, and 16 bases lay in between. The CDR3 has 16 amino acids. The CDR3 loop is CASSSGGRTVTDTQYF. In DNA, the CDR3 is TGTGCCAGCAGCTCAGGGGGGAGGACAGTCACAGATACGCAGTATTTT.

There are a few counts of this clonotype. CDR3 in amino acids: CASIVDLANTEAFF. CDR3 bases: TGTGCCAGCATCGTGGACTTGGCGAACACTGAAGCTTTCTTT. This sequence joins TRBV6-1 and TRBJ1-1, with D uncertain. CDR1 and CDR2 (germline): MNHNS, SASEGT. CDR3 length equals 14 residues. V was pared by 7 bases and J by 1 base, with 13 bases between.

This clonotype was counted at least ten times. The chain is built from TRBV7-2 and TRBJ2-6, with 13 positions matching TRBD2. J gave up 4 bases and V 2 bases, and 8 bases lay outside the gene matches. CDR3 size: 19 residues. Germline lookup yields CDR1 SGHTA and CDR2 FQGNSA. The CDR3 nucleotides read TGTGCCAGCAGCTTATATGGGACTAGCGGGGTCTTGGGGGCCAACGTCCTGACTTTC. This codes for CASSLYGTSGVLGANVLTF. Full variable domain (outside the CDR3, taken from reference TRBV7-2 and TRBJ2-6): GAGVSQSPSNKVTEKGKDVELRCDPISGHTALYWYRQSLGQGLEFLIYFQGNSAPDKSGLPSDRFSAERTGGSVSTLTIQRTQQEDSAVYLCASSLYGTSGVLGANVLTFGAGSRLTVL.

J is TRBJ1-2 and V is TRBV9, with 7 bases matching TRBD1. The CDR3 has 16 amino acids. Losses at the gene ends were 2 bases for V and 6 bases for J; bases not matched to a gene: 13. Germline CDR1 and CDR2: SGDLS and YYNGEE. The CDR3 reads CASSVDGADRVDGYTF. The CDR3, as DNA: TGTGCCAGCAGCGTCGACGGAGCCGACAGGGTGGATGGCTACACCTTC.

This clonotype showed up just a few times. As DNA, the CDR3 is TGTGCCAGCAGTCTCGGGGGGTCTTTGGATACGCAGTATTTT. Residues: CASSLGGSLDTQYF. V usage is TRBV12-3 or TRBV12-4 and J usage is TRBJ2-3, with 7 bases that match TRBD2. V trimming: 5 bases; J trimming: 6 bases; junction bases outside the gene matches: 8. There are 14 residues in the CDR3.

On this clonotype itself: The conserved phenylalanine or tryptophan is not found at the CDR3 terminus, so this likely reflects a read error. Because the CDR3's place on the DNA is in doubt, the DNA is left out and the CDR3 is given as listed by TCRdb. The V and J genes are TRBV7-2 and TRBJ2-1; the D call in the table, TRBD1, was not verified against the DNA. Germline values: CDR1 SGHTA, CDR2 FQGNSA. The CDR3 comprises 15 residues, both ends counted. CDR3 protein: CASSERHRGLNEKFL.

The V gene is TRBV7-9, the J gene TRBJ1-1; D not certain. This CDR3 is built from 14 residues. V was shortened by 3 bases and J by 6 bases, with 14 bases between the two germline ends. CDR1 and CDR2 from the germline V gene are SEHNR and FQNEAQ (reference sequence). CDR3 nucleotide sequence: TGTGCCAGCAGCTTCAAGCCTATCATCGCTGAAGCTTTCTTT. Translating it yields CASSFKPIIAEAFF.

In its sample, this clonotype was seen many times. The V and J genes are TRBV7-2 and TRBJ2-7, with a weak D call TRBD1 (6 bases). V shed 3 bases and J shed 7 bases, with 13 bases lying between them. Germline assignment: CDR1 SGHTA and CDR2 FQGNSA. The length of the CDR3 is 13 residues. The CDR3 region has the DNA TGTGCCAGCAGCTTGGGACACCCCTCGGAGCAGTACTTC. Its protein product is CASSLGHPSEQYF.

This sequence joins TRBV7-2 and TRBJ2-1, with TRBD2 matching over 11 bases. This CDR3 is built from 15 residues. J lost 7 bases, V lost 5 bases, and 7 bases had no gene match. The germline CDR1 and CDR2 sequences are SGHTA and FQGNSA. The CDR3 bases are TGTGCCAGCAGCCCGTGGCTAGCGGGAGGAAATGAGCAGTTCTTC. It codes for CASSPWLAGGNEQFF. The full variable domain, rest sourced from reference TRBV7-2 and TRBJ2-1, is GAGVSQSPSNKVTEKGKDVELRCDPISGHTALYWYRQSLGQGLEFLIYFQGNSAPDKSGLPSDRFSAERTGGSVSTLTIQRTQQEDSAVYLCASSPWLAGGNEQFFGPGTRLTVL.

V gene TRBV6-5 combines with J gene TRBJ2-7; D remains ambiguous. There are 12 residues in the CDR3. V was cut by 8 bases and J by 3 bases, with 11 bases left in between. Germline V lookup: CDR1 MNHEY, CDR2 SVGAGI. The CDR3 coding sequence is TGTGCCAGCGGCACGGACGGCTACGAGCAGTACTTC. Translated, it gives CASGTDGYEQYF.

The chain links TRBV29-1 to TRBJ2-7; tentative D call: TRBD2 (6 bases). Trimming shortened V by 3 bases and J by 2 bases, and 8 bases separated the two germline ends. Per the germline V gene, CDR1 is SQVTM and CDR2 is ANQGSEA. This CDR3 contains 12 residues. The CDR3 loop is CSVEEGTYEQYF. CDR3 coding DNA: TGCAGCGTTGAGGAGGGGACCTACGAGCAGTACTTC.

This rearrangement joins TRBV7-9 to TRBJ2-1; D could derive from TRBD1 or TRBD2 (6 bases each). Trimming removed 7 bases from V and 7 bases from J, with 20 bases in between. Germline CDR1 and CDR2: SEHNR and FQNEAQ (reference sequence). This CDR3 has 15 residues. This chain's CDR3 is CASILAWGAGNEQFF. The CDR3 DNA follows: TGTGCCAGCATCCTCGCGTGGGGGGCTGGAAATGAGCAGTTCTTC. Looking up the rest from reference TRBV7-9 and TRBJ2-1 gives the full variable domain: DTGVSQNPRHKITKRGQNVTFRCDPISEHNRLYWYRQTLGQGPEFLTYFQNEAQLEKSRLLSDRFSAERPKGSFSTLEIQRTEQGDSAMYLCASILAWGAGNEQFFGPGTRLTVL.

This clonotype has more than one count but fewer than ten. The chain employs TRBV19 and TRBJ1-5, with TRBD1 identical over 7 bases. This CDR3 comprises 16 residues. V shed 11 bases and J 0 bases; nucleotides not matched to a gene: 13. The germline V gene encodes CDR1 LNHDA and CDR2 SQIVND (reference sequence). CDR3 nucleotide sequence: TGTGCCGTATCTTCCGGGACAGTAATTAGCAATCAGCCCCAGCATTTT. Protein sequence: CAVSSGTVISNQPQHF.

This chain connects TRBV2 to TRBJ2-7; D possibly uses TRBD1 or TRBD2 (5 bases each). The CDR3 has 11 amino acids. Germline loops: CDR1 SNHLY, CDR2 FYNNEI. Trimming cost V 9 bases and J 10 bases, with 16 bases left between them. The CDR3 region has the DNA TGTGCCAGGGGGCAGCCCCGGGGACAGTACTTC. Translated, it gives CARGQPRGQYF.

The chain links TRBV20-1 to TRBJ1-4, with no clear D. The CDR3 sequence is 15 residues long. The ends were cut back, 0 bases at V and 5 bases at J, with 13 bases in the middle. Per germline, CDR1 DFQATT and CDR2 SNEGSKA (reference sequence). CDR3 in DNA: TGCAGTGCTAGAGATATAGGCCAACGGAATGAAAAACTGTTTTTT. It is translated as CSARDIGQRNEKLFF.

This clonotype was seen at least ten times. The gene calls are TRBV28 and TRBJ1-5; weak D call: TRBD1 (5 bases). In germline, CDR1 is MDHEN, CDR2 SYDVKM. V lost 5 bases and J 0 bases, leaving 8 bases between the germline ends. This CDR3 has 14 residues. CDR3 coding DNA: TGTGCCAGCAGTACTCAGGGTAGCAATCAGCCCCAGCATTTT. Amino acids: CASSTQGSNQPQHF. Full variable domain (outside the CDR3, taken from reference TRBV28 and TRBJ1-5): DVKVTQSSRYLVKRTGEKVFLECVQDMDHENMFWYRQDPGLGLRLIYFSYDVKMKEKGDIPEGYSVSREKKERFSLILESASTNQTSMYLCASSTQGSNQPQHFGDGTRLSIL.

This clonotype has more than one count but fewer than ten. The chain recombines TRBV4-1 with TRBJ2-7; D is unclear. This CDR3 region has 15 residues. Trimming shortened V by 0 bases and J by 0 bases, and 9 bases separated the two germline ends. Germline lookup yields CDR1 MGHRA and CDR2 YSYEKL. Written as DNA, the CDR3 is TGCGCCAGCAGCCAAGAGGAACGGCCCTCCTACGAGCAGTACTTC. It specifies CASSQEERPSYEQYF.

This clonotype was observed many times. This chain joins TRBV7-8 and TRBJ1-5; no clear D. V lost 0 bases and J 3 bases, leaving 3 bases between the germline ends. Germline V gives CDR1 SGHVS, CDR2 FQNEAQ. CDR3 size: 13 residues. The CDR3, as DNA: TGTGCCAGCAGCTTAGCCTCCAATCAGCCCCAGCATTTT. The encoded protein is CASSLASNQPQHF.

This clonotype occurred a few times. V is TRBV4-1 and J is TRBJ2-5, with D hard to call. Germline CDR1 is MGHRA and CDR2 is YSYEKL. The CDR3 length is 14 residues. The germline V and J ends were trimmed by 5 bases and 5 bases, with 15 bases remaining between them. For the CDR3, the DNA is TGCGCCAGCAGCGAAACTCGAGGTCTGGAGACCCAGTACTTC. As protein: CASSETRGLETQYF.

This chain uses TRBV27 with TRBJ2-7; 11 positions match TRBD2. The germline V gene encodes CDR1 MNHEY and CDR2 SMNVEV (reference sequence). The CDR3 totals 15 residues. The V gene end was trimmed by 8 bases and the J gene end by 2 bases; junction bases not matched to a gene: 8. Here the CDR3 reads CASRPSSGRTYEQYF. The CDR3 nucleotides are TGTGCCAGCCGACCTTCTAGCGGGAGGACCTACGAGCAGTACTTC.

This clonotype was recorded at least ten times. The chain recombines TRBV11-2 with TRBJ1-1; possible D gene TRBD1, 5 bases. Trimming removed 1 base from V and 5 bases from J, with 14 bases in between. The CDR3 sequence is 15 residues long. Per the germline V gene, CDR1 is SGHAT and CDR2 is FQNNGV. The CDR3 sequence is CASSLARGGRTEAFF. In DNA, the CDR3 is TGTGCCAGCAGCTTAGCCCGGGGGGGGAGGACTGAAGCTTTCTTT. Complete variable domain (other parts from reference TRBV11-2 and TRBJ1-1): EAGVAQSPRYKIIEKRQSVAFWCNPISGHATLYWYQQILGQGPKLLIQFQNNGVVDDSQLPKDRFSAERLKGVDSTLKIQPAKLEDSAVYLCASSLARGGRTEAFFGQGTRLTVV.

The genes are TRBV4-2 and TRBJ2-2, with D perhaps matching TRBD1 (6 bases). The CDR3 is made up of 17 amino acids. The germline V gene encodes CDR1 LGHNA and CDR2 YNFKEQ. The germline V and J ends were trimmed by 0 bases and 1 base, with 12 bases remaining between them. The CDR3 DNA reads TGTGCCAGCAGCCAAGAGGGGGCCACCTTGAACACCGGGGAGCTGTTTTTT. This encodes CASSQEGATLNTGELFF.

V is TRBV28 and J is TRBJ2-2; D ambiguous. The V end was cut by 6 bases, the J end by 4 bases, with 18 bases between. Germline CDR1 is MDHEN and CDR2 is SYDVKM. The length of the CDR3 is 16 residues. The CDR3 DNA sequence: TGTGCCAGCAGCCAAAAGTCCCAGTGGGTCACCGGGGAGCTGTTTTTT. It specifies CASSQKSQWVTGELFF.

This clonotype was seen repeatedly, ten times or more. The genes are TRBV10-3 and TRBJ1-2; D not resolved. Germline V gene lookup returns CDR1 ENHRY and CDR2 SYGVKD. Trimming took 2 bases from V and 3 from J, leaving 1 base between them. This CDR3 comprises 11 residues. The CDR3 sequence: CAISEHYGYTF. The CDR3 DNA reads TGTGCCATCAGTGAGCACTATGGCTACACCTTC.

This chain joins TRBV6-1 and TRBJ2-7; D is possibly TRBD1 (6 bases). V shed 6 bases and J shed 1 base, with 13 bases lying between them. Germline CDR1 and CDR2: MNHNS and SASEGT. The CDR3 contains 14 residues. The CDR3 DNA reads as TGTGCCAGCAGAGATCTCCAGGGGTCCTACGAGCAGTACTTC. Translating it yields CASRDLQGSYEQYF.